The 18 T cell receptor beta chains reported below all come from one sample, sequenced in a study of OX40 agonist ivuxolimab in advanced cancers. TCRdb's table, derived via immunoSEQ multiplex PCR, lists solely in-frame clones and lacks some. The table has 30,000 to 45,000 clones, roughly 84% seen once. Sequencing was performed on CD4+ or CD8+ T cells sorted from blood, taken in a trial of the OX40 agonist ivuxolimab. These receptors were obtained from an adult with an advanced solid tumor such as melanoma, head and neck, liver or kidney cancer.

V is TRBV4-1 and J is TRBJ2-7; D is unresolved. Germline-derived CDR1 and CDR2 are MGHRA and YSYEKL. V gave up 1 base and J gave up 0 bases, with 7 bases separating them. The CDR3 loop spans 14 amino acids. CDR3 nucleotides: TGCGCCAGCAGCCAAGGTATAGGCTCCTACGAGCAGTACTTC. As protein: CASSQGIGSYEQYF.

The table lists this clone with a few counts. This rearrangement joins TRBV7-2 to TRBJ2-4; tentatively, D is TRBD2 (5 bases). The germline CDR1 and CDR2 sequences are SGHTA and FQGNSA. The CDR3 is made up of 13 amino acids. V dropped 6 bases and J dropped 4 bases, with 10 bases sitting between them. The CDR3 loop is CASSSGGKNIQYF. CDR3 nucleotides: TGTGCCAGCAGTTCCGGCGGGAAAAACATTCAGTACTTC. Full variable domain (outside the CDR3, taken from reference TRBV7-2 and TRBJ2-4): GAGVSQSPSNKVTEKGKDVELRCDPISGHTALYWYRQSLGQGLEFLIYFQGNSAPDKSGLPSDRFSAERTGGSVSTLTIQRTQQEDSAVYLCASSSGGKNIQYFGAGTRLSVL.

The chain carries TRBV5-1 and TRBJ2-1; D gene uncertain. V was trimmed by 0 bases and J by 6 bases, leaving 16 bases between them. This CDR3 region has 16 residues. Germline values: CDR1 SGHRS, CDR2 YFSETQ. The CDR3 sequence: CASSLDGPPSPNEQFF. The CDR3 DNA sequence: TGCGCCAGCAGCTTGGACGGACCACCCTCCCCCAATGAGCAGTTCTTC.

This clone was counted between two and nine times. The rearrangement joins TRBV6-4 to TRBJ2-3; no clear D gene. The CDR3 covers 13 residues. The ends were cut back, 0 bases at V and 3 bases at J, with 4 bases in the middle. Per germline, CDR1 MRHNA and CDR2 SNTAGT. The CDR3 region has the DNA TGTGCCAGCAGTGACTCCTTGACAGATACGCAGTATTTT. Amino acid sequence: CASSDSLTDTQYF.

The CDR3 sequence: CASSIRVGDYGYTF. The CDR3 region has the DNA TGTGCCAGTAGTATAAGGGTCGGGGACTATGGCTACACCTTC. The chain recombines TRBV19 with TRBJ1-2; D not resolved. Trimming stripped 2 bases from V and 3 bases from J, with 10 bases between. From germline, CDR1 is LNHDA and CDR2 SQIVND (reference sequence). This CDR3 spans 14 amino acids.

This chain joins TRBV4-2 and TRBJ1-1, with D perhaps TRBD1 (5 bases). Trimming removed 4 bases from V and 1 base from J, with 16 bases in between. The CDR3 consists of 16 residues. Germline values: CDR1 LGHNA, CDR2 YNFKEQ. The CDR3 DNA sequence: TGTGCCAGCAGCCGGCAGTATAGGGACTCGAACACTGAAGCTTTCTTT. Translating gives CASSRQYRDSNTEAFF.

This clone has a handful of counts. This chain links TRBV5-1 with TRBJ2-1; D is unresolved. Trimming cost V 0 bases and J 4 bases, with 5 bases left between them. This CDR3 is 13 amino acids long. Germline CDR1 and CDR2: SGHRS and YFSETQ. The CDR3 here is CASSLDGYNEQFF. CDR3 sequence (DNA): TGCGCCAGCAGCTTGGACGGATACAATGAGCAGTTCTTC.

By sample share, this clone is medium-sized (0.01 to 0.1%). The chain carries TRBV7-9 and TRBJ2-5; perhaps TRBD1 as D (6 bases). The CDR3 sequence is 16 residues long. Deletions cut 5 bases from V and 1 base from J, with 17 bases between. In germline, CDR1 is SEHNR, CDR2 FQNEAQ (reference sequence). CDR3 bases: TGTGCCAGCAGCCCACCCACTGGGACATCCCAAGAGACCCAGTACTTC. Translation gives CASSPPTGTSQETQYF.

The chain uses TRBV7-9 and TRBJ1-1; 7 bases align to TRBD1. V was pared by 1 base and J by 6 bases, with 8 bases of the junction left unmatched. Germline loops: CDR1 SEHNR, CDR2 FQNEAQ (reference sequence). The CDR3 extends over 15 amino acids. This CDR3 is CASSLDIGTGAEAFF. CDR3 DNA sequence: TGTGCCAGCAGCTTAGATATCGGAACAGGGGCTGAAGCTTTCTTT. Full variable domain (missing parts from reference TRBV7-9 and TRBJ1-1): DTGVSQNPRHKITKRGQNVTFRCDPISEHNRLYWYRQTLGQGPEFLTYFQNEAQLEKSRLLSDRFSAERPKGSFSTLEIQRTEQGDSAMYLCASSLDIGTGAEAFFGQGTRLTVV.

This rearrangement joins TRBV6-1 to TRBJ2-5; the match to TRBD2 covers 7 bases. J was trimmed by 0 bases and V by 10 bases; bases with no gene match: 5. Germline CDR1 is MNHNS and CDR2 is SASEGT. There are 13 residues in the CDR3. The CDR3 is CAILGGDQETQYF. As DNA, the CDR3 is TGTGCCATTTTGGGGGGGGACCAAGAGACCCAGTACTTC.

The chain carries TRBV10-2 and TRBJ2-7, with 7 bases aligning to TRBD2. V was clipped by 3 bases and J by 5 bases; unmatched bases: 16. The germline CDR1 and CDR2 sequences are WSHSY and SAAADI. This CDR3 is 17 amino acids long. In nucleotides, the CDR3 is TGCGCCAGCAGTGAATTATCAGTTTTGGCGGGGGAGGACGAGCAGTACTTC. As protein: CASSELSVLAGEDEQYF.

The chain is built from TRBV2 and TRBJ2-1; D may correspond to TRBD1 or TRBD2 (5 bases each). Germline CDR1 is SNHLY and CDR2 is FYNNEI. V lost 4 bases and J lost 6, with 13 bases in between. This CDR3 region has 14 residues. The CDR3 DNA is TGTGCCAGCAGTGTGGGCCTGGGGGTCAATGAGCAGTTCTTC. This sequence encodes CASSVGLGVNEQFF.

The CDR3 coding sequence is TGTGCCAGCAGCCGCCGGGACAGGGACCTTCCTAACTATGGCTACACCTTC. As protein: CASSRRDRDLPNYGYTF. The chain uses TRBV7-8 and TRBJ1-2, with TRBD1 matching 9 bases. The CDR3 is 17 amino acids. The germline V gene encodes CDR1 SGHVS and CDR2 FQNEAQ. With 5 bases clipped from V and 0 bases from J, the junction kept 10 bases outside the gene matches.

The V gene is TRBV6-5, the J gene TRBJ1-1; the D is unclear. This CDR3 has 14 amino acids. V was cut by 3 bases and J by 0 bases, with 8 bases left in between. Germline CDR1 and CDR2: MNHEY and SVGAGI. The CDR3 bases are TGTGCCAGCAGTTATGAAGAGATGAACACTGAAGCTTTCTTT. Amino acid sequence: CASSYEEMNTEAFF.

This clone was observed a few times. One end of the junction varies from germline; a read error may be responsible. In the same sample, other DNA sequences code for this CDR3. The gene calls are TRBV11-2 and TRBJ1-1, with D perhaps TRBD1 (5 bases). The length of the CDR3 is 15 residues. The germline V gene has CDR1 SGHAT and CDR2 FQNNGV. CDR3 coding DNA: TGCGCCAGCAGCCAAGAGTGGCAGGGCTACACTGAAGCTTTCTTT. Protein: CASSQEWQGYTEAFF.

This rearrangement joins TRBV4-1 to TRBJ1-2; D may be TRBD1 (6 bases). The germline V gene encodes CDR1 MGHRA and CDR2 YSYEKL. The CDR3 has 15 amino acids. V lost 4 bases, J lost 4 bases, and 16 bases lay in between. The CDR3 sequence: CASSLPGQYLYGYTF. The CDR3 bases are TGCGCCAGCAGCCTCCCCGGACAGTATCTCTATGGCTACACCTTC.

The rearrangement uses TRBV7-9 and TRBJ1-1; D call uncertain. The CDR3 runs 14 residues. The germline gives CDR1 SEHNR, CDR2 FQNEAQ (reference sequence). Trimming shortened V by 3 bases and J by 3 bases, and 11 bases separated the two germline ends. Here the CDR3 DNA reads TGTGCCAGCAGCTTCAGAAGTGGAGACACTGAAGCTTTCTTT. Encoded protein: CASSFRSGDTEAFF. Full variable domain (remainder filled in from reference TRBV7-9 and TRBJ1-1): DTGVSQNPRHKITKRGQNVTFRCDPISEHNRLYWYRQTLGQGPEFLTYFQNEAQLEKSRLLSDRFSAERPKGSFSTLEIQRTEQGDSAMYLCASSFRSGDTEAFFGQGTRLTVV.

The chain employs TRBV5-6 and TRBJ1-1; no clear D. V dropped 1 base and J dropped 4 bases, with 11 bases sitting between them. CDR3 length: 14 residues. Germline loops: CDR1 SGHDT, CDR2 YYEEEE. Here the CDR3 DNA reads TGTGCCAGCAGCTTGCTTCTGGGTACCACTGAAGCTTTCTTT. Its translation is CASSLLLGTTEAFF.